The 11 T cell receptor beta chains below come from one sample, sequenced in a study of blood T cells in healthy people across ages (dated by TCRdb to 2014 to 2015). Library generation was performed with 5' RACE. The instrument was an Illumina HiSeq 2500. A second PCR of about 6 to 11 cycles was performed with a sample-barcoded 5' primer and a J-beta primer mix. Using fastp at Q25 and MiXCR, TCRdb reprocessed the public reads and kept productive beta chains. Identical CDR3 proteins give one entry, which carries the most common genes and DNA. Here the sample has about 970,000 distinct CDR3 sequences; 45% to 60% occur a single time. The ten largest clones represent about 20% of the sample. Source material: blood. The receptors originated from a woman between 55 and 75 years old in good health.

The V and J genes are TRBV27 and TRBJ2-3; D remains unclear. The germline V and J ends were trimmed by 4 bases and 2 bases, with 7 bases remaining between them. This CDR3 is 13 amino acids long. The germline V gene encodes CDR1 MNHEY and CDR2 SMNVEV (reference sequence). The CDR3 sequence: CASSWYATDTQYF. The CDR3 nucleotides read TGTGCCAGCAGTTGGTATGCCACAGATACGCAGTATTTT.

This clonotype was counted between two and nine times. V is TRBV12-3 or TRBV12-4 and J is TRBJ2-1; 16 positions match TRBD2. There are 17 residues in the CDR3. V shed 6 bases, J shed 4 bases, and the junction held 6 bases outside the gene matches. CDR3 region: CASSPPGLAGGYNEQFF. CDR3 coding DNA: TGTGCCAGCAGCCCTCCGGGACTAGCGGGAGGGTACAATGAGCAGTTCTTC.

This clonotype was picked up a small number of times. This chain uses TRBV29-1 with TRBJ1-2, with D perhaps matching TRBD1 (5 bases). In germline, CDR1 is SQVTM, CDR2 ANQGSEA. CDR3 length: 14 residues. Deletions cut 2 bases from V and 8 bases from J, with 18 bases between. CDR3 bases: TGCAGCGTTGAACCCACTTGGGGCGTTGGGGGCTACACCTTC. Encoded protein: CSVEPTWGVGGYTF.

The V gene is TRBV20-1, the J gene TRBJ2-1, with D perhaps given as TRBD1 or TRBD2 (5 bases each). CDR1 is DFQATT and CDR2 is SNEGSKA in the germline V gene (reference sequence). The CDR3 contains 13 residues. V lost 6 bases and J 9 bases, leaving 18 bases between the germline ends. The CDR3 DNA sequence: TGCAGTGCAGGGAGTTCGGGTGGGGGTGAGCAGTTCTTC. Translated: CSAGSSGGGEQFF.

The chain joins TRBV6-5 to TRBJ2-7, with no clear D. This CDR3 spans 13 amino acids. Trimming cost V 7 bases and J 1 base, with 11 bases left between them. Germline CDR1 is MNHEY and CDR2 is SVGAGI. The CDR3 here is CASNPTRSYEQYF. In nucleotides, the CDR3 is TGTGCCAGCAATCCAACCCGTTCCTACGAGCAGTACTTC.

The rearrangement links TRBV6-1 to TRBJ1-5, with D possibly being TRBD1 (5 bases). Trimming stripped 5 bases from V and 0 bases from J, with 14 bases between. CDR1 MNHNS and CDR2 SASEGT come from the germline V gene. The CDR3 spans 16 residues. CDR3 amino acids: CASSFPGGSSNQPQHF. As DNA, the CDR3 is TGTGCCAGCAGTTTCCCCGGGGGGTCTAGCAATCAGCCCCAGCATTTT.

For this clonotype: The junction departs from the called germline gene at one end, perhaps through a read error. The chain is built from TRBV6-5 and TRBJ2-7, with D possibly TRBD1 on 6 matching bases. CDR3 length: 15 amino acids. CDR1 is MNHEY, CDR2 SVGAGI, per germline. The CDR3 DNA is TGTGCCAGCAGTTACACAGGGAACGTTATGTACGAGCTGTACTTC. Its translation: CASSYTGNVMYELYF.

The chain has TRBV4-3 and TRBJ1-2, with 9 bases aligning to TRBD1. Per the germline V gene, CDR1 is LGHNA and CDR2 is YSLEER. J gave up 4 bases and V 0 bases, and 6 bases lay outside the gene matches. This CDR3 region has 16 residues. The CDR3 protein is CASSQDLATGGYGYTF. The CDR3 DNA reads TGCGCCAGCAGCCAAGATCTTGCGACAGGGGGCTATGGCTACACCTTC.

This rearrangement joins TRBV20-1 to TRBJ1-5; D uncertain. The CDR3 has 14 amino acids. CDR1 and CDR2 (germline): DFQATT, SNEGSKA (reference sequence). V was pared by 6 bases and J by 0 bases, with 12 bases between. CDR3 residues: CSAVGRISNQPQHF. In nucleotides, the CDR3 is TGCAGTGCAGTCGGACGAATTAGCAATCAGCCCCAGCATTTT.

This clonotype was recorded a few times. The V gene is TRBV11-2, the J gene TRBJ2-7, with D possibly being TRBD1 (5 bases). V was shortened by 6 bases and J by 6 bases, with 12 bases between the two germline ends. The germline V gene has CDR1 SGHAT and CDR2 FQNNGV. The CDR3 is made up of 12 amino acids. The CDR3 sequence: CASRSLRGEQYF. The CDR3 DNA reads as TGTGCCAGCAGGTCCCTTAGGGGCGAGCAGTACTTC.

The table lists this clonotype with many counts. V and J are TRBV4-1 and TRBJ2-7, with no clear D. With 0 bases removed from V and 1 base from J, the gap between germline ends came to 7 bases. Germline assignment: CDR1 MGHRA and CDR2 YSYEKL. This CDR3 region has 14 residues. This CDR3 is CASSQEGLSYEQYF. CDR3 nucleotides: TGCGCCAGCAGCCAAGAGGGTTTGTCCTACGAGCAGTACTTC.